These 3 T cell receptor beta chains were all obtained from the same sample, sequenced in a study of siplizumab effects on memory and regulatory T cells. Clones were read by immunoSEQ multiplex PCR, and TCRdb kept only the in-frame ones, dropping some. The sample includes fewer than 110,000 clones, over 90% seen only once; the top ten take 12%. Sequencing input: non-Treg CD4+ T cells sorted from blood. All receptors derive from a human donor in good health.

The genes are TRBV20-1 and TRBJ1-2; no firm D call. Germline V gene data show CDR1 as DFQATT and CDR2 as SNEGSKA (reference sequence). V was shortened by 3 bases and J by 6 bases, with 8 bases between the two germline ends. The CDR3 runs to 11 residues. The CDR3 sequence is CSASGQDGYTF. CDR3 sequence (DNA): TGCAGTGCTAGCGGCCAGGATGGCTACACCTTC.

The chain has TRBV6-1 and TRBJ2-5; either TRBD1 or TRBD2 may fit D (5 bases each). Germline lookup yields CDR1 MNHNS and CDR2 SASEGT. CDR3 length: 14 residues. V was pared by 6 bases and J by 7 bases, with 18 bases between. The CDR3, as DNA: TGTGCCAGCAGAGGCCGGGACCCCTCATCGACCCAGTACTTC. It translates to CASRGRDPSSTQYF.

The chain links TRBV6-1 to TRBJ1-3; a possible D gene is TRBD1 (5 bases). The CDR3 totals 15 residues. The ends were cut back, 9 bases at V and 0 bases at J, with 15 bases in the middle. Germline lookup yields CDR1 MNHNS and CDR2 SASEGT. The CDR3 spells CASSKGTFSGNTIYF. For the CDR3, the DNA is TGTGCCAGTTCCAAGGGGACTTTCTCTGGAAACACCATATATTTT.